These 10 T cell receptor beta chains share one sample of origin, sequenced in a study of shared clonotypes between healthy human individuals. Generated by immunoSEQ multiplex PCR, the TCRdb table keeps only in-frame clones and is missing some. The repertoire has just over 2,000,000 clones, roughly 94% of them found once; the top ten carry roughly 0.13%. Sequencing was performed on naive CD4+ T cells sorted from blood. The subset here: CD45RA+ positively selected. The receptors were gathered from a man younger than 30 in good health.

The chain employs TRBV5-6 and TRBJ2-1; D uncertain. This CDR3 spans 15 amino acids. In germline, CDR1 is SGHDT, CDR2 YYEEEE. V dropped 2 bases and J dropped 0 bases, with 9 bases sitting between them. The CDR3 protein is CASSFRVSSYNEQFF. The CDR3 DNA sequence: TGTGCCAGCAGCTTCCGGGTAAGCTCCTACAATGAGCAGTTCTTC.

This clone was seen a single time. The same CDR3 is also encoded by other DNA sequences in this sample. This chain uses TRBV5-1 with TRBJ2-5, with TRBD1 matching over 11 bases. The CDR3 contains 15 residues. Germline V gene lookup returns CDR1 SGHRS and CDR2 YFSETQ. V was pared by 2 bases and J by 2 bases, with 2 bases of the junction left unmatched. In nucleotides, the CDR3 is TGCGCCAGCAGCTTAGGGACAGGGGGACAAGAGACCCAGTACTTC. Its protein is CASSLGTGGQETQYF.

The V and J genes are TRBV6-5 and TRBJ2-5; D gene uncertain. The CDR3 is 11 residues long. The V gene's germline CDR1 is MNHEY and CDR2 SVGAGI. V lost 5 bases to trimming and J lost 4 bases, with 5 bases between them. The CDR3 nucleotides are TGTGCCAGCAGTCAGTCAGAGACCCAGTACTTC. Translating it yields CASSQSETQYF.

Notes on this clone: Possible read error: a much larger clone is one base away. The rearrangement joins TRBV9 to TRBJ1-1; TRBD1 might be the D (5 bases). The CDR3 length is 15 residues. CDR1 is SGDLS, CDR2 YYNGEE, per germline. Trimming left V 3 bases short and J 1 base short, with 13 bases between. The CDR3 sequence is CASSDARTSNTEAFF. The CDR3 DNA follows: TGTGCCAGCAGCGACGCCAGGACATCGAACACTGAAGCTTTCTTT.

The chain carries TRBV6-1 and TRBJ2-7, with 10 nucleotides matching TRBD1. CDR1 is MNHNS, CDR2 SASEGT, per germline. The CDR3 runs to 15 residues. V lost 4 bases to trimming and J lost 2 bases; unmatched junction nucleotides: 5. Here the CDR3 DNA reads TGTGCCAGCAGTGTCGGGACAGGGGACCCCTACGAGCAGTACTTC. Its translation: CASSVGTGDPYEQYF.

This clone was seen a few times. The rearrangement joins TRBV6-4 to TRBJ2-1; 9 bases fit TRBD2. The V gene's germline CDR1 is MRHNA and CDR2 SNTAGT. The CDR3 is 14 amino acids. The J segment lost 9 bases and the V segment lost 2 bases, leaving 5 bases of the junction unmatched. The CDR3 is CASSDLAGSGEQFF. In DNA, the CDR3 is TGTGCCAGCAGTGACCTAGCGGGATCGGGTGAGCAGTTCTTC.

V usage is TRBV4-3 and J usage is TRBJ2-5, with TRBD1 matching 9 bases. J gave up 6 bases and V 1 base, and 6 bases lay outside the gene matches. This CDR3 contains 15 residues. Looked up from germline, CDR1 is LGHNA and CDR2 is YSLEER. The CDR3 region has the DNA TGCGCCAGCAGCCAAGGGACAGGGGATAGAAAGACCCAGTACTTC. This encodes CASSQGTGDRKTQYF.

The V and J genes are TRBV7-9 and TRBJ1-2; D unresolved. This CDR3 spans 14 amino acids. V was trimmed by 2 bases and J by 5 bases, leaving 12 bases between them. CDR1 is SEHNR, CDR2 FQNEAQ, per germline (reference sequence). CDR3 in amino acids: CASSLSESGYGYTF. CDR3 in DNA: TGTGCCAGCAGCTTATCGGAATCGGGATATGGCTACACCTTC.

Remarks on this clone: A much larger clone differs by one base, so this may be a read error. The chain is built from TRBV29-1 and TRBJ2-4; unclear D gene. The CDR3 loop spans 13 amino acids. Germline assignment: CDR1 SQVTM and CDR2 ANQGSEA. CDR3 protein: CRVEYGGGNIQYF. The CDR3 region has the DNA TGCAGAGTTGAATACGGTGGTGGAAACATTCAGTACTTC.

This clone was seen once. The chain combines TRBV5-4 with TRBJ2-2; 8 bases line up with TRBD2. The CDR3 loop spans 17 amino acids. CDR1 is SGHNT, CDR2 YYREEE, per germline (reference sequence). V shed 3 bases, J shed 6 bases, and the junction held 13 bases outside the gene matches. The CDR3 sequence is CASSSPGTSKTAGELFF. For the CDR3, the DNA is TGTGCCAGCAGCTCTCCCGGGACTAGTAAAACCGCCGGGGAGCTGTTTTTT.